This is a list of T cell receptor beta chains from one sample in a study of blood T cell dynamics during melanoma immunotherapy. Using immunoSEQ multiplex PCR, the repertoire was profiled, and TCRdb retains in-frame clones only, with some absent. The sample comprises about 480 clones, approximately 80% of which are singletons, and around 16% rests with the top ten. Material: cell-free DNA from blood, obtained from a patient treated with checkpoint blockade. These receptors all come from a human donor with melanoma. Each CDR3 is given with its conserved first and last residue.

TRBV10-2 CASSLDRPQGGMNTEAFF
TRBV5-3 CARSRRPLRNEKLFF
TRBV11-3 CASSLSLREGGYTF
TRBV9 CASSARDRAGEKLFF
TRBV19 CASKHTATYQPQHF
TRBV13 CASSPRGREKLFF
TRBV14 CASSQGLAGGNEQFF
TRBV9 CASSVEGRTNYGYTF
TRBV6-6 CASAFGDRGYTIYF
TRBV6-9 CASSYSEGYEQYF
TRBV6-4 CASSDSSGGADEQFF
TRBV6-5 CASSYSPGNTEAFF
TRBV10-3 CAISGRGSNQPQHF
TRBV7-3 CASSFGQGTAGYTF